The source of this TCR beta chain is a study of spatial heterogeneity in lung cancer. Trimming cost V 5 bases and J 3 bases; bases outside gene matches: 13. The V gene's germline CDR1 is SGHVS and CDR2 FQNEAQ. CDR3 length: 16 residues. This clonotype has a count of ten or more. No antigen is known for it. Time point described: blood at routine non-recurrence follow-up after resection. Without sorting, whole RNA was sequenced from tumor, nontumor lung or frozen PBMC. MiXCR was run by TCRdb on the 5' RACE reads, yielding one entry per CDR3 protein. This table has under 75,000 distinct CDR3 sequences, 8% to 10% appearing once. Broader study findings: Tumor TCRs that were ubiquitous and expanded showed up in blood more at resection than follow-up.

The sequence came from a female donor with early-stage non-small cell lung cancer. The gene calls are TRBV7-8 and TRBJ2-7; 7 bases agree with TRBD1. The sample here was PBMCs, taken at follow-up. Here the CDR3 DNA reads TGTGCCAGCAGCATACGACAAACAGGGGCCCACTACGAGCAGTACTTC. Its protein product is CASSIRQTGAHYEQYF.